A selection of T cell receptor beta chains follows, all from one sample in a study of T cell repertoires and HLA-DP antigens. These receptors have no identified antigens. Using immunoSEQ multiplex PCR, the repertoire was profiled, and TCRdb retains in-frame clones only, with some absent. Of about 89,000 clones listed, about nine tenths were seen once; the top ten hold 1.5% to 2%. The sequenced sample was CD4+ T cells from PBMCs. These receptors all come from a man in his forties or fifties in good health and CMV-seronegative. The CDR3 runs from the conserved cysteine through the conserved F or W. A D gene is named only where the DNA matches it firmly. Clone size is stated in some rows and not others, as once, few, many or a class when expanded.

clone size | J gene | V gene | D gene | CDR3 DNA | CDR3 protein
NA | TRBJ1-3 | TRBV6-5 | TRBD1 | TGTGCCAGCACCCAGGGGGGCGGAAACACCATATATTTT | CASTQGGGNTIYF
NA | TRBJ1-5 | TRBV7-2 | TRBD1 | TGTGCCAGCAGCCCGGACAGGGGGCCCCAGCATTTT | CASSPDRGPQHF
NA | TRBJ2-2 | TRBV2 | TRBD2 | TGTGCCAGCAGTGAGGGAGGGTCCACCGGGGAGCTGTTTTTT | CASSEGGSTGELFF
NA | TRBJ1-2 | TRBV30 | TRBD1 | TGTGCCTGGAGTGTACTTGCAGGGGGGGTTGGCTACACCTTC | CAWSVLAGGVGYTF
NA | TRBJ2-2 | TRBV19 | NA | TGTGCCAGTAGTATAGGGACGGACACCGGGGAGCTGTTTTTT | CASSIGTDTGELFF
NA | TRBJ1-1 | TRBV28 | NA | TGTGCCAGCAGTCGGGCCGGGACAAAAAACACTGAAGCTTTCTTT | CASSRAGTKNTEAFF
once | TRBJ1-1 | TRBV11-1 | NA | TGTGCCAGCAGCTTAGCCTTGCGTCGGGCGAACACTGAAGCTTTCTTT | CASSLALRRANTEAFF
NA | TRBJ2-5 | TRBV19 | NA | TGTGCCAGTAGTTCCGGGACACAAGAGACCCAGTACTTC | CASSSGTQETQYF
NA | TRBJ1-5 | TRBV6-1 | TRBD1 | TGTGCCAGCAGTGTTGGACAGGTCAATCAGCCCCAGCATTTT | CASSVGQVNQPQHF
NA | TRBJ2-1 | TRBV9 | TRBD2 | TGTGCCAGCAGCGTCCGACTAGCGGGAGGTTTCAATGAGCAGTTCTTC | CASSVRLAGGFNEQFF
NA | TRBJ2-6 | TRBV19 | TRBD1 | TGTGCCAGTACCAACAGGGGACCAACTGGGGCCAACGTCCTGACTTTC | CASTNRGPTGANVLTF
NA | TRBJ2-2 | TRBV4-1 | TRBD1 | TGCGCCAGCAGCCAACCTGCCCAAGACAGGGCCGGGGAGCTGTTTTTT | CASSQPAQDRAGELFF
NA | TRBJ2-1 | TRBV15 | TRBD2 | TGTGCCACCAGCAGACTGGGGGGGACCAGCACGAGGAATGAGCAGTTCTTC | CATSRLGGTSTRNEQFF
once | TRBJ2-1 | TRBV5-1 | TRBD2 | TGCGCCAGCAGCGAACCTACTAGCGCCCATGAGCAGTTCTTC | CASSEPTSAHEQFF
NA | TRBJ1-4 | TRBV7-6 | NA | TGTGCCAGCAGCCAGAGAAGCGCAACTAATGAAAAACTGTTTTTT | CASSQRSATNEKLFF
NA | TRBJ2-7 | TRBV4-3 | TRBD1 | TGCGCCAGCAGCCAATCCGGGACAGGGCACTACGAGCAGTACTTC | CASSQSGTGHYEQYF
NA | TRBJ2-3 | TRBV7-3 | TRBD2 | TGTGCCAGCAGTACCCTAGCGGGGGGGCCTGGCGGTACGCAGTATTTT | CASSTLAGGPGGTQYF
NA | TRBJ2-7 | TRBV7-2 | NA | TGTGCCAGCAGTTCCTCTCCGGGGTCCTACGAGCAGTACTTC | CASSSSPGSYEQYF
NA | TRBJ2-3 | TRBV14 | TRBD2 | TGTGCCAGCAGCCAACTAGCGGGGATCTCCACAGATACGCAGTATTTT | CASSQLAGISTDTQYF
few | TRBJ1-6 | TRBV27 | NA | TGTGCCAGCAGTTTCCGAAATTCACCCCTCCACTTT | CASSFRNSPLHF
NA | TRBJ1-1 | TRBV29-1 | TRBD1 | TGCAGCGTTGAAGGGACCGGGACAGGGTTGAACACTGAAGCTTTCTTT | CSVEGTGTGLNTEAFF
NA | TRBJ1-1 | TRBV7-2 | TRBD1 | TGTGCCAGCAGCCAAGGGACAGGGAACACTGAAGCTTTCTTT | CASSQGTGNTEAFF